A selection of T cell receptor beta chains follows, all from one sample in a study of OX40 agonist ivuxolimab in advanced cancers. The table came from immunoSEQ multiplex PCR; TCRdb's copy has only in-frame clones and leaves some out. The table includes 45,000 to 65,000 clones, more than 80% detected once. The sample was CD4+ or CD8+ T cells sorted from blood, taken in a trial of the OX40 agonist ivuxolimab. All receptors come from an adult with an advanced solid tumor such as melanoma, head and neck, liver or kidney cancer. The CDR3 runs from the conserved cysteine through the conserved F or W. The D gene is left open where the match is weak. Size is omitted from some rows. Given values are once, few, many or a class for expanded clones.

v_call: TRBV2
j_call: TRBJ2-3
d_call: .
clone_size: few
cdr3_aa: CASSEGLSLSTDTQYF
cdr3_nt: TGTGCCAGCAGTGAAGGACTAAGCCTTAGCACAGATACGCAGTATTTT

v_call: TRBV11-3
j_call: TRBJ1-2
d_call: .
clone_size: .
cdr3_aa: CASSLDFPPGVGYGYTF
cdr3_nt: TGTGCCAGCAGCTTAGATTTCCCGCCAGGGGTGGGCTATGGCTACACCTTC

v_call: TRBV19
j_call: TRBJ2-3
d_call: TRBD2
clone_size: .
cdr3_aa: CASRSTSGGSNTQYF
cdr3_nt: TGTGCCAGTAGGTCGACTAGCGGGGGGTCAAATACGCAGTATTTT

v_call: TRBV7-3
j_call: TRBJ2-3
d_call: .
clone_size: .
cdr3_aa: CASSLSGPDTQYF
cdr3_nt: TGTGCCAGCAGCTTATCGGGACCAGATACGCAGTATTTT

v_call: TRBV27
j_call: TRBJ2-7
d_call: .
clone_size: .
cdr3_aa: CASRANGRYEQYF
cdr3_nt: TGTGCCAGCAGAGCGAACGGGCGCTACGAGCAGTACTTC

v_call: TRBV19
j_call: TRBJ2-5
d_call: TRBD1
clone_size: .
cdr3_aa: CASSIGTAHQETQYF
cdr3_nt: TGTGCCAGTAGTATCGGGACAGCACACCAAGAGACCCAGTACTTC

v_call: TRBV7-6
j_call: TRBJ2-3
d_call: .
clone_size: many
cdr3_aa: CASSYTADTQYF
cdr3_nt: TGTGCCAGCAGCTACACCGCAGATACGCAGTATTTT

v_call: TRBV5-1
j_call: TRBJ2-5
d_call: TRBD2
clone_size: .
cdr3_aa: CASSFGQRGAEETQYF
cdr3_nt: TGCGCCAGCAGCTTCGGCCAGCGGGGGGCCGAAGAGACCCAGTACTTC

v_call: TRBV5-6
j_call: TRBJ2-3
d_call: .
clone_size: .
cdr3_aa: CASSRDGRRTDTQYF
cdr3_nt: TGTGCCAGCAGCCGAGACGGAAGAAGGACAGATACGCAGTATTTT

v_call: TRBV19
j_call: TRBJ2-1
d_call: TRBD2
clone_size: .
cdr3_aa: CASSPGGASGAYNEQFF
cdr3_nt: TGTGCCAGTAGTCCCGGCGGTGCCAGCGGGGCCTACAATGAGCAGTTCTTC

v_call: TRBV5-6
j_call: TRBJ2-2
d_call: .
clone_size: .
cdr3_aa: CASSFWGINTGELFF
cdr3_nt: TGTGCCAGCAGCTTTTGGGGGATCAACACCGGGGAGCTGTTTTTT

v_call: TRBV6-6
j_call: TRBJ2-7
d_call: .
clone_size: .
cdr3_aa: CASSYSIRDEQYF
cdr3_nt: TGTGCCAGCAGTTACTCGATAAGGGACGAGCAGTACTTC

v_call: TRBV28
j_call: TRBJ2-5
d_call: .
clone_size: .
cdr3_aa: CASSLRVFETQYF
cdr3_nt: TGTGCCAGCAGTTTGAGGGTCTTCGAGACCCAGTACTTC

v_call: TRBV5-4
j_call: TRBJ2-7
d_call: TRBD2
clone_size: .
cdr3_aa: CASRQGLAGANEQYF
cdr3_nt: TGTGCCAGCAGGCAGGGACTAGCGGGGGCTAACGAGCAGTACTTC

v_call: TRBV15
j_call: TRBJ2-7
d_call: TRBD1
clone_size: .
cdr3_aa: CATSIGQGAVEQYF
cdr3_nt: TGTGCCACCAGCATCGGACAGGGAGCAGTCGAGCAGTACTTC

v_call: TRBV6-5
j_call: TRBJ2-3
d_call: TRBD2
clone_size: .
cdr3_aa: CASTGTSGGPPYF
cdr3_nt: TGTGCCAGCACCGGGACTAGCGGGGGACCCCCGTATTTT

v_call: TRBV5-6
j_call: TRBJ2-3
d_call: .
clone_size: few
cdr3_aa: CASTGRQADTQYF
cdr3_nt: TGTGCCAGCACGGGTCGCCAAGCCGATACGCAGTATTTT

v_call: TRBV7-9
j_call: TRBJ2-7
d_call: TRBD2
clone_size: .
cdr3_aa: CASSLGTSGVSYEQYF
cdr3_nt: TGTGCCAGCAGCTTAGGGACTAGCGGGGTCTCCTACGAGCAGTACTTC

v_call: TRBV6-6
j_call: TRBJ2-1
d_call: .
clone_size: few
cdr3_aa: CASSPRTGSYNEQFF
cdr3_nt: TGTGCCAGCAGTCCTCGGACTGGCAGCTACAATGAGCAGTTCTTC

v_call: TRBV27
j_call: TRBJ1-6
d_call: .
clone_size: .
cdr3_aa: CASSNREGSPLHF
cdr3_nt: TGTGCCAGCAGTAACAGAGAAGGTTCACCCCTCCACTTT

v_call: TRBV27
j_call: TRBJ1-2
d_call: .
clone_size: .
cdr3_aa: CASSLTVQLNYGYTF
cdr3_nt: TGTGCCAGCAGTTTAACGGTCCAACTTAACTATGGCTACACCTTC

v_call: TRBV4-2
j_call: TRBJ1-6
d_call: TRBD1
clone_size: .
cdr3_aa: CASSQDRDRDSPLHF
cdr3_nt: TGTGCCAGCAGCCAAGACCGGGACAGGGATTCACCCCTCCACTTT

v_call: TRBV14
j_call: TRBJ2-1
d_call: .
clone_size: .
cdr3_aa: CASSPLGASREQFF
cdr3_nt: TGTGCCAGCAGCCCACTAGGAGCATCCCGTGAGCAGTTCTTC

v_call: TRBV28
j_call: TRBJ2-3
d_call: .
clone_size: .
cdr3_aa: CASSLGSSGADTQYF
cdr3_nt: TGTGCCAGCAGTTTAGGATCTTCGGGGGCAGATACGCAGTATTTT

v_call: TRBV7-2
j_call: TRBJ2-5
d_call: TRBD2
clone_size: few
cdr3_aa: CASSLAARGGETQYF
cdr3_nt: TGTGCCAGCAGCTTAGCGGCGCGGGGGGGTGAGACCCAGTACTTC

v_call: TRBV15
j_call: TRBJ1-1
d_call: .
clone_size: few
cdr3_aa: CATSRDPMNTEAFF
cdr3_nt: TGTGCCACCAGCAGAGACCCCATGAACACTGAAGCTTTCTTT

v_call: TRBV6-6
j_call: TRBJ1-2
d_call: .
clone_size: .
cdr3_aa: CASSATRDRMDYGYTF
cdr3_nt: TGTGCCAGCAGTGCCACCCGCGACAGGATGGACTATGGCTACACCTTC

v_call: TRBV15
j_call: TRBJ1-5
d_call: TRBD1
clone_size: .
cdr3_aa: CATSTGQAQYQAQHF
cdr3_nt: TGTGCCACCAGCACGGGACAGGCACAATATCAGGCCCAGCATTTT

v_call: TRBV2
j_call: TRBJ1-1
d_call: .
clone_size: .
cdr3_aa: CASRNVGVRTEAFF
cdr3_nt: TGTGCCAGCAGGAATGTGGGGGTTCGCACTGAAGCTTTCTTT

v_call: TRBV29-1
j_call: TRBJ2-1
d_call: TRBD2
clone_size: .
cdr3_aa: CSVTSGGALDEQFF
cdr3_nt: TGCAGCGTAACTAGCGGGGGGGCTTTGGATGAGCAGTTCTTC

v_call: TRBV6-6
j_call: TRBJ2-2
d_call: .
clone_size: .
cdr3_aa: CASRTANTGELFF
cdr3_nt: TGTGCCAGCAGGACAGCAAACACCGGGGAGCTGTTTTTT

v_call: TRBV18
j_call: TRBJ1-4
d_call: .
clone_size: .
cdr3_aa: CASSPRSGFNNEKLFF
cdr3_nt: TGTGCCAGCTCACCACGTTCCGGTTTCAATAATGAAAAACTGTTTTTT

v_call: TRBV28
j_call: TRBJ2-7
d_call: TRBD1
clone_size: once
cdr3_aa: CASILSGQGEQYF
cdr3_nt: TGTGCCAGCATTCTCTCAGGACAGGGGGAGCAGTACTTC

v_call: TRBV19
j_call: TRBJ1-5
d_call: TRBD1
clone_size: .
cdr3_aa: CASTGDRVYGNQPQHF
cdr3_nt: TGTGCCAGTACAGGGGACAGGGTGTATGGCAATCAGCCCCAGCATTTT

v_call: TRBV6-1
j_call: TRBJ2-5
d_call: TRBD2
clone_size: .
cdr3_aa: CASSASGGGRETQYF
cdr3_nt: TGTGCCAGCAGCGCGAGCGGGGGGGGGAGAGAGACCCAGTACTTC

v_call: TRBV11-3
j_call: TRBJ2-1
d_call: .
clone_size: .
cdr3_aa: CASSFRTVDYNEQFF
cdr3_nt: TGTGCCAGCAGCTTCAGGACAGTTGACTACAATGAGCAGTTCTTC

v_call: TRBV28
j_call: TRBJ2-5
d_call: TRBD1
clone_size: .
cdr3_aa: CASSSPPRTGQETQYF
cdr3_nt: TGTGCCAGCAGTTCACCCCCCAGGACAGGGCAAGAGACCCAGTACTTC

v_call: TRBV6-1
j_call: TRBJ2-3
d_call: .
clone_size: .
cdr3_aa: CASSEVGISTDTQYF
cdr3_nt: TGTGCCAGCAGTGAAGTGGGGATTAGCACAGATACGCAGTATTTT

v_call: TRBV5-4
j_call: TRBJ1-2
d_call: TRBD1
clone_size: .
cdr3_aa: CASSLGGGQSNYGYTF
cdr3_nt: TGTGCCAGCAGCCTGGGGGGGGGACAGAGTAACTATGGCTACACCTTC

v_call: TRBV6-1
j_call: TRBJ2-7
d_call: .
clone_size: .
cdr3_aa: CASNVLGRGYEQYF
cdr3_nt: TGTGCCAGCAACGTGCTAGGCAGGGGTTACGAGCAGTACTTC

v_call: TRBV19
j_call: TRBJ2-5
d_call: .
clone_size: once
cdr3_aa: CASSSEGLGEETQYF
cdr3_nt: TGTGCCAGTAGCTCCGAGGGCCTGGGGGAAGAGACCCAGTACTTC

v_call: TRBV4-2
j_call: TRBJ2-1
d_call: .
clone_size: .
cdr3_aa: CASSLGTRSNYNEQFF
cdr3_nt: TGTGCCAGCAGCCTAGGGACTCGATCGAACTACAATGAGCAGTTCTTC

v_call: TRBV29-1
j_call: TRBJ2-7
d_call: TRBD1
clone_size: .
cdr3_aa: CSVLQGVTYEQYF
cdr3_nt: TGCAGCGTTTTACAGGGGGTAACCTACGAGCAGTACTTC

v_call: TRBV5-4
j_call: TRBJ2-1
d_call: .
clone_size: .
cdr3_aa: CASSFERSTYNEQFF
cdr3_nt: TGTGCCAGCAGCTTTGAGCGGAGCACATACAATGAGCAGTTCTTC

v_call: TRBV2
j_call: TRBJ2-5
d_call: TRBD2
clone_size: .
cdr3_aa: CASSVGLAGQETQYF
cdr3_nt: TGTGCCAGCAGCGTAGGACTAGCGGGGCAAGAGACCCAGTACTTC

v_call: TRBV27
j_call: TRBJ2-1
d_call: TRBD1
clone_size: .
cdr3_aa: CASSLSLWGQGLSSYNEQFF
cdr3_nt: TGTGCCAGCAGTTTATCTCTTTGGGGACAGGGCCTGAGCTCCTACAATGAGCAGTTCTTC

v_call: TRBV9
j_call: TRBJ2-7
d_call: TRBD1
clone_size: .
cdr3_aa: CASSVAGQAYEQYF
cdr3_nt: TGTGCCAGCAGCGTAGCCGGACAGGCCTACGAGCAGTACTTC

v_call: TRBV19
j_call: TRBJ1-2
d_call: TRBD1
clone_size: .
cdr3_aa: CASRGTGTHYGYTF
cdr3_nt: TGTGCCAGCCGGGGGACAGGTACACACTATGGCTACACCTTC

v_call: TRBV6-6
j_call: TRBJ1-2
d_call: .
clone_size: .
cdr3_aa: CASSYRGGDDGYTF
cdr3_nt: TGTGCCAGCAGTTACCGCGGGGGGGACGATGGCTACACCTTC

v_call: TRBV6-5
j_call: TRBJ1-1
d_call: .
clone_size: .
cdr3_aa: CASSYSEGLMNTEAFF
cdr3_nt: TGTGCCAGCAGTTACTCAGAGGGACTGATGAACACTGAAGCTTTCTTT